This T cell receptor (beta chain) emerged from a study of cytomegalovirus exposure and HLA in healthy donors (dated by TCRdb to the late 2010s). Study-level background: A later analysis indicated that the 110 or so validation repertoires were generated on the platform also employed for the approximately 670 repertoires of the first cohort. The study aimed to test whether signatures of past pathogen exposure could be identified by cataloging public T cell receptors. A separate validation cohort of over a hundred different subjects was used in addition to the 666-subject first cohort. High-throughput TCR immunosequencing, statistical association of individual TCRs with disease status, and machine learning were combined to predict cytomegalovirus infection status. Study-wide conclusions, independent of this receptor: Three of the identified cytomegalovirus-associated TCR beta chains were confirmed in vitro to be specific for cytomegalovirus antigens. It was suggested by the authors that the approach could potentially be generalized to other disease states and immunological phenotypes. Most TCR sequences were seen in very few donors, while some public TCRs were found in many individuals. The classifier was reported to diagnose cytomegalovirus status with high specificity and sensitivity in both the original and validation cohorts. A later analysis found that TCRs clustered in the first cohort also tended to co-occur in the roughly 120 validation repertoires, with 94% of cluster scores above 0. A total of about 180 TCR beta chains were listed by the study as associated with cytomegalovirus. A later analysis had no HLA typing for the validation cohort, so co-occurrence there was scored across all 110 or so repertoires.

Donors formed part of the validation cohort, which comprised 120 subjects and was distinct from the first cohort of 670 or so subjects. Preparation of the library involved the immunoSEQ multiplex PCR assay. Per the source publication's procedure: A statistical classification framework was developed to diagnose cytomegalovirus status using the catalog of TCR beta chain sequences. This immuneACCESS table, as held by TCRdb, lists in-frame sequences with V and J called but not all clones. Of the missing ones, under half trace to an unresolved V gene in checked studies; the others have no known cause. V and J calls and clone size are given by that table; D and trimming were obtained from the DNA. This sample gives 300,000 to 400,000 clones in total; 80% to 90% of them show up just once. The ten most abundant clones make up approximately 0.86% of the sample. About this clone: Its cognate antigen has yet to be identified. Qualities for individual bases were not recorded, and no much larger clone is one base off.

Including cysteine and phenylalanine, the CDR3 has 14 amino acids. Just the 42-base CDR3 DNA is kept, in frame starting at base 1. CDR1 is given as MNHNS and CDR2 as SASEGT, both from the germline V gene. The V and J ends are trimmed by 2 bases and 4 bases, leaving 12 bases between them. Recombination connected TRBV6-1 to TRBJ2-7, with TRBD2 perhaps the D gene, on 7 matching bases. The source is a woman younger than 35 in good health and CMV-seronegative. The sample taken for sequencing was PBMCs. The CDR3 here reads CASSEMGGRYEQYF. The sequence in DNA is TGTGCCAGCAGTGAAATGGGGGGGCGGTACGAGCAGTACTTC.